The entry below describes one T cell receptor beta chain. Its target antigen remains unknown. Within one base of it there is no much larger clone, and no base qualities were kept. The CDR3 goes from the cysteine to the phenylalanine over 18 residues. Solely the CDR3 DNA is kept, with 54 bases framed from the first base. CDR1 and CDR2, looked up from the germline V gene (reference sequence), are SGHKS and YYEKEE. V loses 0 bases of germline sequence and J loses 1 base, and the interval between the two ends is 20 bases. The reads were generated on an Illumina HiSeq 2500. Quantitative 5'-RACE with molecular barcodes was the method used to prepare the TCR beta libraries. From the authors' description of their analysis: Disease-linked TCR variants were identified with a new computational method built on a probabilistic model of VDJ rearrangement. TCRdb reanalyzed the raw reads on its own, using fastp at Q25 for trimming and MiXCR for clone calling, and kept in-frame beta chains. Under each unique CDR3 protein, matching rows form one entry showing the most common genes and DNA. TCRdb's processing, not the authors' own work, is the source of the V and J calls. For this sample the table gives 340,000 or so distinct CDR3 sequences, of which under 15% were detected only once. The top ten clones comprise about 1% of the sample.

These data are taken from a study of CD8 T cells in ankylosing spondylitis (dated by TCRdb to about 2017). Concerning the study at large: The study profiled T cell receptor beta repertoires in healthy donors and ankylosing spondylitis patients to find disease-linked TCR variants. The full study cohort was made up of about 24 ankylosing spondylitis patients and over 90 healthy donors. Peripheral blood was sampled, and synovial fluid was additionally collected from ankylosing spondylitis patients.

Results the study describes overall, beyond this receptor: Blood from ankylosing spondylitis patients appeared to be characterized by a TCR beta motif composed of about eight highly homologous amino acid variants. The disease-linked clones showed a CD8+ phenotype and occurred at relatively low frequencies in peripheral blood. The disease-linked clones were reported as significantly enriched in matched synovial fluid samples from ankylosing spondylitis patients. Some of the motif variants had been reported before in the synovial fluid and blood of reactive arthritis patients, a finding that suggests common disease-initiation mechanisms.

This TCR was sampled from a male donor with ankylosing spondylitis or in good health (not recorded which). Sequenced sample: blood, either unsorted or a sorted T cell fraction (not recorded which). This receptor chain uses TRBV5-5 and TRBJ2-7; confidence is insufficient to name the D gene. The CDR3 in this case is CASSLADRPNRLSYEQYF. The DNA sequence reads TGTGCCAGCAGCTTGGCCGACCGACCGAACCGTCTGTCCTACGAGCAGTACTTC.